This T cell receptor (beta chain) came from a study of T-cell memory formation after mild COVID-19. About the research overall: TCR clusters mostly belonged to single donors.

The study's findings and limits: Later expanders leaned CD4+, whereas day 15 to 85 contracting clones were balanced CD4/CD8. Within pre-infection memory, some responding clones were found, suggesting cross-reactive memory joined.

About this clonotype: Its matching antigen is unknown.

V was cut by 5 bases and J by 9 bases, with 11 bases left in between. This CDR3 has 12 amino acids. Germline V gene data show CDR1 as MDHEN and CDR2 as SYDVKM. Barcoded TCR alpha and TCR beta cDNA libraries with UMIs came from 5'RACE using constant-segment primers. In TCRdb, the 5' RACE reads were re-called with MiXCR into one record per CDR3 protein. The sample lists 280,000 or so distinct CDR3 sequences; over 7% were seen once. The V call is TRBV28, the J call TRBJ1-5; no reliable D call. The sequence derives from a man aged 18 to 29 who had mild COVID-19 (a few samples of this study predate the infection). Cell type and time point are not known. What was sequenced was PBMCs or a T cell subset sorted from them (not recorded which). DNA for the CDR3: TGTGCCAGCAGTCCCCCCCGGGGGCCCCAGCATTTT. This codes for CASSPPRGPQHF. Full variable domain (remainder filled in from reference TRBV28 and TRBJ1-5): DVKVTQSSRYLVKRTGEKVFLECVQDMDHENMFWYRQDPGLGLRLIYFSYDVKMKEKGDIPEGYSVSREKKERFSLILESASTNQTSMYLCASSPPRGPQHFGDGTRLSIL.